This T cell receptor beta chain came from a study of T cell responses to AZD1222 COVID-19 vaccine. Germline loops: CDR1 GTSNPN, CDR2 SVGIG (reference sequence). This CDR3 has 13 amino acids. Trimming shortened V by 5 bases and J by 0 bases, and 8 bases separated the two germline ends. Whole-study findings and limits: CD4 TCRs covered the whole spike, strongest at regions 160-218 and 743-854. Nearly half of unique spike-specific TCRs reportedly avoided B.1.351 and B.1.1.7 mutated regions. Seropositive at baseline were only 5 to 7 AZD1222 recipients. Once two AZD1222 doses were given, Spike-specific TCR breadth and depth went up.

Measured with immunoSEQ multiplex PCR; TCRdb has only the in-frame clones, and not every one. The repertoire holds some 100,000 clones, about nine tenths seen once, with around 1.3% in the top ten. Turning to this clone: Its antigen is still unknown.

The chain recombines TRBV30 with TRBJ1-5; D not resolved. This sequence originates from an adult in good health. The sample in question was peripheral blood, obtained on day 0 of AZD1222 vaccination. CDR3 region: CAWQEDSNQPQHF. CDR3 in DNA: TGTGCCTGGCAGGAGGATAGCAATCAGCCCCAGCATTTT.